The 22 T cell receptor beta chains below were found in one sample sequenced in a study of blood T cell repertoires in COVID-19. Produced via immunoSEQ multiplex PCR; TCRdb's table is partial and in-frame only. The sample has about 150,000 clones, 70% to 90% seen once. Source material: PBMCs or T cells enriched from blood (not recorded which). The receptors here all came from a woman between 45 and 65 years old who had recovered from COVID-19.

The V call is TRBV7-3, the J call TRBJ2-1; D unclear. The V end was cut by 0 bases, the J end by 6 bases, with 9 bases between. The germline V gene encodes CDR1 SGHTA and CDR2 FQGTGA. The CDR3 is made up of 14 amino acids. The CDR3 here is CASSLTQDANEQFF. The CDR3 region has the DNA TGTGCCAGCAGCTTAACCCAGGATGCCAATGAGCAGTTCTTC.

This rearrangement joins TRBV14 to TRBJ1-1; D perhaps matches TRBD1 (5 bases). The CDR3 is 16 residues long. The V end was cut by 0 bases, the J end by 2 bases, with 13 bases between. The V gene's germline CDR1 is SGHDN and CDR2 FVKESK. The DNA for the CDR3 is TGTGCCAGCAGCCAAGATCTGGGGGGGATTAACACTGAAGCTTTCTTT. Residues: CASSQDLGGINTEAFF.

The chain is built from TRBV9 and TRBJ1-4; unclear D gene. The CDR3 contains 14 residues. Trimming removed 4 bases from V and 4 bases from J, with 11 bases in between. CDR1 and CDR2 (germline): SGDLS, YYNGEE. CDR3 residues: CASSPISVNEKLFF. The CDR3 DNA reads TGTGCCAGCAGCCCGATTAGTGTTAATGAAAAACTGTTTTTT.

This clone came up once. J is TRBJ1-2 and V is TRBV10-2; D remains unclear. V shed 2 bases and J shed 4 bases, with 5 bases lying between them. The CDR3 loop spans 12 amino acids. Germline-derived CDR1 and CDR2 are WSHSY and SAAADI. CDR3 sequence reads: CASSERGYGYTF. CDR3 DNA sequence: TGCGCCAGCAGTGAGAGAGGCTATGGCTACACCTTC.

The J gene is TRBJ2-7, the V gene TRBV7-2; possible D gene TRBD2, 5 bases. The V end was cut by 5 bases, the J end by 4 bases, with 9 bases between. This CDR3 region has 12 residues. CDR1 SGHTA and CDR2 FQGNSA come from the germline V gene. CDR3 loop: CASSLTGYEQYF. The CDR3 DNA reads TGTGCCAGCAGCCTCACGGGGTACGAGCAGTACTTC.

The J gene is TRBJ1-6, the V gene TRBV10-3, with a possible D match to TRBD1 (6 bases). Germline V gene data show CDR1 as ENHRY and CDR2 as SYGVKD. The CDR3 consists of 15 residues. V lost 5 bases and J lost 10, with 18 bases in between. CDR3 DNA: TGTGCCATCAGTCCTCGGGACAACAGACAGTCACCCCTCCACTTT. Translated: CAISPRDNRQSPLHF.

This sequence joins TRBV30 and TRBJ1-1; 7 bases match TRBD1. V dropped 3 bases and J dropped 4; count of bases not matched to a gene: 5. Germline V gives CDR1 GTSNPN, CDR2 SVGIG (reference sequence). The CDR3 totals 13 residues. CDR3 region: CAWRRTGATEAFF. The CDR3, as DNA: TGTGCCTGGAGAAGGACAGGTGCCACTGAAGCTTTCTTT.

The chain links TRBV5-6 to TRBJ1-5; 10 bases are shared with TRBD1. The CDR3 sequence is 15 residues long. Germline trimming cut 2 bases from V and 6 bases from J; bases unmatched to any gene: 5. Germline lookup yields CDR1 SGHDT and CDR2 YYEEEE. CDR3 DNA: TGTGCCAGCAGCTTACGACAGGGGGCCGTTCAGCCCCAGCATTTT. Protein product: CASSLRQGAVQPQHF. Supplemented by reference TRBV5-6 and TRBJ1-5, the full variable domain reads DAGVTQSPTHLIKTRGQQVTLRCSPKSGHDTVSWYQQALGQGPQFIFQYYEEEERQRGNFPDRFSGHQFPNYSSELNVNALLLGDSALYLCASSLRQGAVQPQHFGDGTRLSIL.

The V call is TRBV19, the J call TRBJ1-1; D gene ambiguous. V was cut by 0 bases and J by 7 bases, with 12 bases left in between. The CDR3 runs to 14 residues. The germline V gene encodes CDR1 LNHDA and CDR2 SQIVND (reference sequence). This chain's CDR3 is CASSIDRFQDEAFF. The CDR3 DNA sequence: TGTGCCAGTAGTATAGATCGTTTCCAGGATGAAGCTTTCTTT.

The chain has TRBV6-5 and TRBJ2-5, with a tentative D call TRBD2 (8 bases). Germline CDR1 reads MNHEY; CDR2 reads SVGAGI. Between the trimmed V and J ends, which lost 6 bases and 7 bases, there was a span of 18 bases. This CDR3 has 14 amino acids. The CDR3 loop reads CASSARQGLGTQYF. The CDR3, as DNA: TGTGCCAGCAGCGCAAGACAGGGACTAGGGACCCAGTACTTC.

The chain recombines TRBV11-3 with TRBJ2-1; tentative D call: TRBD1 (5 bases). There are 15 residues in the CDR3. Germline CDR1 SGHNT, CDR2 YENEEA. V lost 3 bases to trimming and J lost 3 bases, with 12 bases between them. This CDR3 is CASSFRWQGYNEQFF. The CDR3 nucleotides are TGTGCCAGCAGCTTCCGTTGGCAGGGCTACAATGAGCAGTTCTTC. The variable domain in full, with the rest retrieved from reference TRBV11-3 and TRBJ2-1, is EAGVVQSPRYKIIEKKQPVAFWCNPISGHNTLYWYLQNLGQGPELLIRYENEEAVDDSQLPKDRFSAERLKGVDSTLKIQPAELGDSAVYLCASSFRWQGYNEQFFGPGTRLTVL.

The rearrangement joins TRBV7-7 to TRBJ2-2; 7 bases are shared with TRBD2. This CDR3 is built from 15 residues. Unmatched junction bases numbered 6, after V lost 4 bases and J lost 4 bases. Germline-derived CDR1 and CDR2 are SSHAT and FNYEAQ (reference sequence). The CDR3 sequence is CASSSTLAATGELFF. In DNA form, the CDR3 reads TGTGCCAGCAGCTCCACTCTAGCGGCCACCGGGGAGCTGTTTTTT.

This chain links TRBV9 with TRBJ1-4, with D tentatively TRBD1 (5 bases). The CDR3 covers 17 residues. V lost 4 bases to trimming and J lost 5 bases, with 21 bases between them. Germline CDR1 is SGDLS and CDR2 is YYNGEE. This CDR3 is CASSPPEGFGGNEKLFF. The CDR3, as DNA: TGTGCCAGCAGCCCGCCGGAGGGGTTTGGAGGGAATGAAAAACTGTTTTTT.

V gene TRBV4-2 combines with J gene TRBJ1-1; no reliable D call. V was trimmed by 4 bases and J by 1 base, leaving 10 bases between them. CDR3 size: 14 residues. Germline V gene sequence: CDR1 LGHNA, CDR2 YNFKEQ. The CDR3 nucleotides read TGTGCCAGCAGCCCGCGGGGAGGGAACACTGAAGCTTTCTTT. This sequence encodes CASSPRGGNTEAFF.

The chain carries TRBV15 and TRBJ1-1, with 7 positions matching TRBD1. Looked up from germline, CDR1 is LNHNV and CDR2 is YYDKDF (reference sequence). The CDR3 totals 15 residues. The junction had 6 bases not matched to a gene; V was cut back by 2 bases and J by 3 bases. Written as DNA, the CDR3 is TGTGCCACCAGCAGATCGACAGGGACCGACACTGAAGCTTTCTTT. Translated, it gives CATSRSTGTDTEAFF.

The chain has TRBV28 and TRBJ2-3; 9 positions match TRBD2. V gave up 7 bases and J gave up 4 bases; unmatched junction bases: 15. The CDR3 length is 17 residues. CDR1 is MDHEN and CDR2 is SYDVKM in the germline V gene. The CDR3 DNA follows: TGTGCCAGCACCCCCAGTCTGGGCGGGGGGGCATCAGATACGCAGTATTTT. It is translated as CASTPSLGGGASDTQYF.

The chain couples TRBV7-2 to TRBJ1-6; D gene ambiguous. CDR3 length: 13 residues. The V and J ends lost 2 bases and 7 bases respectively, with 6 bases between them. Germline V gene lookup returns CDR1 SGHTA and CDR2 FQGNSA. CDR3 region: CASSLSLNSPLHF. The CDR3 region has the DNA TGTGCCAGCAGCTTATCCTTGAATTCACCCCTCCACTTT.

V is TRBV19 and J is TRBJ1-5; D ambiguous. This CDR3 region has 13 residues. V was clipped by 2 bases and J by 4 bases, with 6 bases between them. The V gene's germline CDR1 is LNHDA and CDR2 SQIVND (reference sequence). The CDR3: CASSIQDNQPQHF. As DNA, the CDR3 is TGTGCCAGTAGTATACAGGATAATCAGCCCCAGCATTTT.

The CDR3 is CASSQGFTEAFF. CDR3 DNA: TGTGCCAGCAGTCAGGGGTTCACTGAAGCTTTCTTT. The V gene is TRBV6-2 or TRBV6-3, the J gene TRBJ1-1; D perhaps matches TRBD1 (6 bases). This CDR3 contains 12 residues. With 5 bases removed from V and 4 bases from J, the gap between germline ends came to 8 bases. Looked up from germline, CDR1 is MNHEY and CDR2 is SVGEGT.

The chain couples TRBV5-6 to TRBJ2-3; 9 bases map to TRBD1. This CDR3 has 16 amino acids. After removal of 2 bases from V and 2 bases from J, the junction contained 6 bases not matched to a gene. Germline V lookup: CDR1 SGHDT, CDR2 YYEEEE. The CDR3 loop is CASSLAGQGYTDTQYF. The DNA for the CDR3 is TGTGCCAGCAGCTTAGCGGGACAGGGTTACACAGATACGCAGTATTTT.

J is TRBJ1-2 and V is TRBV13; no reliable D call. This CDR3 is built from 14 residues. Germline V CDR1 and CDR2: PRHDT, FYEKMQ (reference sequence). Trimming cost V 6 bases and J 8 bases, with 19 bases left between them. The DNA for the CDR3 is TGTGCCAGCAGGCGTATAGGGAGGGCCGGCGGCTACACCTTC. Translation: CASRRIGRAGGYTF.

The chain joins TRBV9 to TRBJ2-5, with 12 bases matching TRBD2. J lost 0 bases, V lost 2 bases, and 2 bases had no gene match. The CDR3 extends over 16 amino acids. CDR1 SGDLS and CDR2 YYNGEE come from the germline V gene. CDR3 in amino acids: CASSVLAGGYQETQYF. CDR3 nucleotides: TGTGCCAGCAGCGTGCTAGCGGGGGGGTACCAAGAGACCCAGTACTTC. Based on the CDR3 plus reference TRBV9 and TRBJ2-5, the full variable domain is DSGVTQTPKHLITATGQRVTLRCSPRSGDLSVYWYQQSLDQGLQFLIQYYNGEERAKGNILERFSAQQFPDLHSELNLSSLELGDSALYFCASSVLAGGYQETQYFGPGTRLLVL.